Given below is one TCR beta chain in context. The sample originates from a study of cytomegalovirus exposure and HLA in healthy donors. In the PCR, 60 Vbeta and 13 Jbeta primers were used. Assay: immunoSEQ multiplex PCR; the TCRdb copy retains only in-frame clones and omits some. Altogether a few hundred thousand clones are present, approximately 80% being singletons, with the ten largest covering around 15%. Germline lookup yields CDR1 SGHKS and CDR2 YYEKEE (reference sequence). The CDR3 covers 15 residues. V lost 0 bases to trimming and J lost 7 bases, with 13 bases between them. Sequencing was carried out using PBMCs. This sequence joins TRBV5-5 and TRBJ1-4; tentative D call: TRBD1 (6 bases). The clonotype comes from a man aged 40-55 years in good health and CMV-seronegative. The CDR3 nucleotides read TGTGCCAGCAGCTTGGACAGGGAGGGGGGTGAAAAACTGTTTTTT. Protein sequence: CASSLDREGGEKLFF.